The 20 T cell receptor beta chains below come from one sample, sequenced in a study of tumor and adjacent non-tumor tissue in lung cancer. The template was RNA from unsorted bulk tissue. Distant lung tissue was collected more than 3 cm away from the tumor edge. A modified ARM-PCR protocol with three rounds of nested PCR amplified TCRbeta. TCRdb independently ran MiXCR on the multiplex PCR reads; one entry per CDR3 protein. The sample holds around 82,000 distinct CDR3 sequences, approximately 80% seen once. The sequenced sample consisted of distant non-tumor lung tissue. All receptors derive from a man aged 55 to 70 with non-small cell lung cancer.

The chain joins TRBV6-5 to TRBJ2-3, with D tentatively TRBD1 or TRBD2 (6 bases each). V lost 6 bases and J 6 bases, leaving 19 bases between the germline ends. CDR3 size: 15 residues. Germline loops: CDR1 MNHEY, CDR2 SVGAGI. This CDR3 reads CASRNKVGGMDTQYF. The CDR3 DNA is TGTGCCAGCAGAAACAAGGTCGGGGGCATGGATACGCAGTATTTT.

This clonotype was picked up a small number of times. It is likely a read error, because the conserved phenylalanine at the end of the CDR3 is missing. This chain links TRBV12-5 with TRBJ2-7; 9 positions match TRBD1. The V gene end was trimmed by 4 bases and the J gene end by 3 bases; junction bases not matched to a gene: 7. The CDR3 has 15 residues. From germline, CDR1 is LGHNT and CDR2 FRNRAP. The CDR3 DNA is TGTGCTAGTGGTTCCATGACAGGGGGACTCTACGAGCAGTACCTC. This translates into CASGSMTGGLYEQYL.

As regards this clonotype: Germline and junction disagree at one end, which may indicate a read error. The chain uses TRBV12-3 or TRBV12-4 and TRBJ2-5; D might be TRBD1 (7 bases). This CDR3 has 16 amino acids. As DNA, the CDR3 is TGTGCCTGCAGTTTAGGGCAGGGGGGTTTCCAAGAGACTCAGTACTTC. This gives the protein CACSLGQGGFQETQYF.

The rearrangement joins TRBV5-1 to TRBJ1-4; tentatively, D is TRBD1 (6 bases). With 4 bases removed from V and 0 bases from J, the gap between germline ends came to 10 bases. The CDR3 has 15 residues. The germline CDR1 and CDR2 sequences are SGHRS and YFSETQ. The chain's CDR3 is CASSRTGSTNEKLFF. The CDR3 region has the DNA TGCGCCAGCAGCCGCACAGGGTCAACTAATGAAAAACTGTTTTTT.

The sample holds many counts of this clonotype. V is TRBV20-1 and J is TRBJ2-1; 7 positions agree with TRBD2. V lost 1 base to trimming and J lost 5 bases; unmatched junction nucleotides: 5. CDR1 DFQATT and CDR2 SNEGSKA come from the germline V gene (reference sequence). The CDR3 loop spans 14 amino acids. CDR3 coding DNA: TGCAGTGCTAGAGGCCGGGAGGACCACAATGAGCAGTTCTTC. It yields the protein CSARGREDHNEQFF.

Details on this clonotype: The junction and the germline gene differ at one end; a read error may be behind it. J is TRBJ2-7 and V is TRBV20-1; 10 nucleotides agree with TRBD1. Germline CDR1 and CDR2: DFQATT and SNEGSKA (reference sequence). The CDR3 runs 17 residues. CDR3 nucleotides: TGCAGTACTAGACCTCGCTCGGGGGACAGGGGATTCCACGACCAGTACTTC. Amino acids: CSTRPRSGDRGFHDQYF.

To note about this clonotype: Since no conserved phenylalanine or tryptophan closes the CDR3, a read error is the likely cause. It is unclear where the CDR3 begins or ends on the DNA, so no DNA is shown, and the CDR3 is as TCRdb lists it. The chain recombines TRBV20-1 with TRBJ2-1; the table names TRBD2, a call not compared with the DNA. The CDR3 is made up of 14 amino acids, end residues included. CDR1 is DFQATT, CDR2 SNEGSKA, per germline (reference sequence). The CDR3 here is CSAPRASGSDEQLL.

To note about this clonotype: The CDR3 carries no conserved terminal phenylalanine or tryptophan, so it likely arises from a read error. The limits of the CDR3 on the DNA are not certain, so only TCRdb's listed CDR3 is given. The chain joins TRBV11-3 to TRBJ2-3; the table calls TRBD2, which could not be checked here. Germline lookup yields CDR1 SGHNT and CDR2 YENEEA. The CDR3 is 12 amino acids in total, end residues counted. CDR3 in amino acids: CASRGGADTQFL.

Turning to this clonotype: Compared with germline, one end of the junction differs, possibly owing to a read error. The chain links TRBV7-9 to TRBJ2-1; D ambiguous. Per germline, CDR1 SEHNR and CDR2 FQNEAQ (reference sequence). The CDR3 consists of 14 residues. The CDR3: CASSLACSTSEQFF. CDR3 coding DNA: TGTGCTAGCAGCTTGGCCTGTAGTACAAGTGAGCAGTTCTTC.

This clonotype has just one count. This likely comes from a read error, as the CDR3 has no conserved phenylalanine or tryptophan at its end. The chain couples TRBV20-1 to TRBJ1-2; TRBD1 might be the D (5 bases). The V gene's germline CDR1 is DFQATT and CDR2 SNEGSKA (reference sequence). There are 15 residues in the CDR3. The CDR3 sequence: CNASDSTASNYGYTL. CDR3 nucleotide sequence: TGCAATGCTAGTGACTCGACAGCCTCTAACTATGGCTACACCTTA.

The V call is TRBV11-3, the J call TRBJ2-1, with 9 bases that match TRBD1. The V gene's germline CDR1 is SGHNT and CDR2 YENEEA. Trimming removed 4 bases from V and 6 bases from J; junction bases left unmatched: 7. The CDR3 has 15 amino acids. The CDR3 DNA follows: TGTGCCAGCAGCTATTTCGGGACAGGGCCCAATGAGCAGTTCTTC. It translates to CASSYFGTGPNEQFF.

Of note for this clonotype: A read error may produce the germline difference seen at one junction end. The J gene is TRBJ2-7, the V gene TRBV20-1; D is possibly TRBD2 (5 bases). Per the germline V gene, CDR1 is DFQATT and CDR2 is SNEGSKA (reference sequence). This CDR3 is built from 12 residues. The CDR3 nucleotides are TGCAATGCTCAGAGGGATGGGAGAGAGCAGTACTTC. Amino acids: CNAQRDGREQYF.

Comments on this clonotype: A read error is likely, as this CDR3 ends without the conserved phenylalanine or tryptophan. The V and J genes are TRBV5-5 and TRBJ2-1; tentatively, D is TRBD2 (5 bases). Per germline, CDR1 SGHKS and CDR2 YYEKEE (reference sequence). V was trimmed by 3 bases and J by 4 bases, leaving 14 bases between them. This CDR3 is built from 15 residues. The CDR3 region has the DNA TGTGCCAGCAGCTCTCCACTAGGACGATACAATGAGCAGTTCATC. Protein sequence: CASSSPLGRYNEQFI.

The gene calls are TRBV20-1 and TRBJ2-3; TRBD2 is a possible D gene (6 bases). The length of the CDR3 is 14 residues. The V end was cut by 3 bases, the J end by 3 bases, with 13 bases between. The germline V gene has CDR1 DFQATT and CDR2 SNEGSKA (reference sequence). The CDR3 DNA follows: TGCAGTGCTAGTTGTGGGAGGAAGACAGATACGCAGTATTTT. It yields the protein CSASCGRKTDTQYF.

V usage is TRBV13 and J usage is TRBJ2-1; tentative D call: TRBD1 (5 bases). V lost 6 bases, J lost 9 bases, and 18 bases lay in between. The length of the CDR3 is 14 residues. Germline lookup yields CDR1 PRHDT and CDR2 FYEKMQ (reference sequence). CDR3 residues: CASSLIGAVAEQFF. The CDR3 nucleotides read TGTGCCAGCAGTCTAATAGGGGCAGTTGCTGAGCAGTTCTTC. Based on the CDR3 plus reference TRBV13 and TRBJ2-1, the full variable domain is AAGVIQSPRHLIKEKRETATLKCYPIPRHDTVYWYQQGPGQDPQFLISFYEKMQSDKGSIPDRFSAQQFSDYHSELNMSSLELGDSALYFCASSLIGAVAEQFFGPGTRLTVL.

As for this clonotype: The junction and the germline gene differ at one end; a read error may be behind it. The chain joins TRBV11-2 to TRBJ2-6; 7 bases line up with TRBD1. The germline V gene has CDR1 SGHAT and CDR2 FQNNGV. This CDR3 comprises 19 residues. The CDR3 loop is CVSSLVPKDRPYGAIVLTF. Here the CDR3 DNA reads TGTGTCAGCAGCTTAGTCCCAAAGGACAGGCCCTATGGGGCCATCGTCCTGACTTTC.

In the case of this clonotype: The junction does not match germline at one end; this may be a read error. V and J are TRBV6-6 and TRBJ2-1; D might be TRBD1 or TRBD2, each matching 5 bases. CDR1 MNHNY and CDR2 SVGAGI come from the germline V gene (reference sequence). The CDR3 is made up of 15 amino acids. The CDR3 sequence is CASSWGGRAYNEQFF. DNA for the CDR3: TGTGCTAGCAGTTGGGGCGGGCGGGCCTACAATGAACAGTTCTTC.

Note on this clonotype: The junction and the germline gene differ at one end; a read error may be behind it. V gene TRBV11-3 combines with J gene TRBJ2-2; TRBD2 matches 9 bases. Germline assignment: CDR1 SGHNT and CDR2 YENEEA. The CDR3 totals 18 residues. The CDR3 reads CARSSRGAGGCRAGELFF. The CDR3 DNA is TGTGCCAGAAGCTCCCGGGGAGCGGGGGGATGCAGAGCCGGGGAGCTGTTTTTT.

Note on this clonotype: The junction and the germline gene differ at one end; a read error may be behind it. The chain links TRBV6-5 to TRBJ2-2; D is perhaps TRBD1 or TRBD2 (5 bases each). This CDR3 has 13 amino acids. Germline V gene sequence: CDR1 MNHEY, CDR2 SVGAGI. The CDR3: CVSKGRVPGELFF. CDR3 sequence (DNA): TGTGTCAGCAAAGGCAGGGTGCCCGGGGAGTTGTTTTTT.

This clonotype showed up just a few times. A junction end diverges from the germline sequence, so it may reflect a read error. The rearrangement uses TRBV2 and TRBJ1-3; no clear D. The CDR3 spans 15 residues. Germline CDR1 is SNHLY and CDR2 is FYNNEI. CDR3 loop: CASSDQHSTGNTVYF. The CDR3 nucleotides read TGTGCCAGCAGCGACCAGCACAGCACTGGAAACACCGTATATTTT. The whole variable domain, remainder taken from reference TRBV2 and TRBJ1-3, is EPEVTQTPSHQVTQMGQEVILRCVPISNHLYFYWYRQILGQKVEFLVSFYNNEISEKSEIFDDQFSVERPDGSNFTLKIRSTKLEDSAMYFCASSDQHSTGNTVYFGEGSWLTVV.